The 13 T cell receptor beta chains reported below all come from one sample, sequenced in a study of blood T cells in healthy people across ages. Primers used in a second PCR of roughly 6 to 11 cycles were a sample-barcoded 5' primer and a J-beta primer mix. Each CDR3 protein gets one entry after TCRdb re-called the 5' RACE reads with MiXCR. Among roughly 1.4 million distinct CDR3 sequences listed, approximately 59% were seen once. The sample comprised blood. The origin of the receptors is a man younger than 30 in good health.

The rearrangement joins TRBV9 to TRBJ2-5, with 7 bases identical to TRBD2. The germline gives CDR1 SGDLS, CDR2 YYNGEE. CDR3 length equals 15 residues. The ends lost 3 bases at V and 1 base at J; junction bases unmatched: 6. The CDR3 sequence is CASSEERGFQETQYF. In DNA form, the CDR3 reads TGTGCCAGCAGCGAGGAGCGGGGCTTCCAAGAGACCCAGTACTTC.

The chain carries TRBV2 and TRBJ1-6, with D unclear. This CDR3 is built from 14 residues. Deletions cut 7 bases from V and 8 bases from J, with 15 bases between. The germline V gene encodes CDR1 SNHLY and CDR2 FYNNEI. The CDR3 nucleotides read TGTGCCAGCACCGAGACGGTCGGGGATTCACCCCTCCACTTT. The encoded protein is CASTETVGDSPLHF.

The chain carries TRBV7-9 and TRBJ2-1; 9 nucleotides agree with TRBD1. The CDR3 has 13 amino acids. J gave up 9 bases and V 7 bases, and 7 bases lay outside the gene matches. Germline loops: CDR1 SEHNR, CDR2 FQNEAQ (reference sequence). DNA for the CDR3: TGTGCCAGCACCTTCATACAGGGGGCTGAGCAGTTCTTC. Translated: CASTFIQGAEQFF. The variable domain in full, with the rest retrieved from reference TRBV7-9 and TRBJ2-1, is DTGVSQNPRHKITKRGQNVTFRCDPISEHNRLYWYRQTLGQGPEFLTYFQNEAQLEKSRLLSDRFSAERPKGSFSTLEIQRTEQGDSAMYLCASTFIQGAEQFFGPGTRLTVL.

The chain carries TRBV27 and TRBJ1-2; no reliable D call. CDR1 and CDR2 from the germline V gene are MNHEY and SMNVEV (reference sequence). V was cut by 5 bases and J by 4 bases, with 8 bases left in between. This CDR3 is built from 12 residues. CDR3: CASSPYPYGYTF. The CDR3 nucleotides read TGTGCCAGCAGTCCGTACCCCTATGGCTACACCTTC.

This clonotype was seen a handful of times. The chain recombines TRBV7-2 with TRBJ2-3; D unresolved. In germline, CDR1 is SGHTA, CDR2 FQGNSA. The CDR3 is made up of 16 amino acids. V lost 4 bases and J 2 bases, leaving 16 bases between the germline ends. CDR3 loop: CASSSGGTFDTDTQYF. The CDR3 DNA is TGTGCCAGCAGCTCGGGCGGTACTTTCGACACAGATACGCAGTATTTT.

The gene calls are TRBV10-1 and TRBJ2-7, with D uncertain. Trimming shortened V by 6 bases and J by 5 bases, and 14 bases separated the two germline ends. The germline gives CDR1 WNHNN, CDR2 SYGVQD (reference sequence). The CDR3 sequence is 13 residues long. This CDR3 is CASSSTLLDEQYF. CDR3 nucleotide sequence: TGCGCCAGCAGCTCAACGCTCTTGGACGAGCAGTACTTC.

The chain is built from TRBV2 and TRBJ2-5; 8 bases match TRBD2. The CDR3 length is 16 residues. CDR1 is SNHLY, CDR2 FYNNEI, per germline. The J segment lost 2 bases and the V segment lost 6 bases, leaving 11 bases of the junction unmatched. The CDR3: CASRSTTSELQETQYF. The CDR3 bases are TGTGCCAGCAGGTCTACGACTAGCGAGCTACAAGAGACCCAGTACTTC.

This chain uses TRBV4-3 with TRBJ2-3; maybe TRBD1 (6 bases). The V end lost 4 bases, the J end lost 0 bases, and 14 bases lay between the germline ends. Germline CDR1 LGHNA, CDR2 YSLEER. This CDR3 comprises 16 residues. The CDR3 sequence: CASSRTTGLSTDTQYF. The CDR3 DNA follows: TGCGCCAGCAGCCGGACGACAGGCCTTAGCACAGATACGCAGTATTTT.

The DNA for the CDR3 is TGTGCCAGCAGCCCTCTGACGGCAGAGACCTACGAGCAGTACTTC. Residues: CASSPLTAETYEQYF. This chain links TRBV3-1 with TRBJ2-1; D remains unclear. The J call may be wrong; the DNA end is better matched by TRBJ2-7. Per the germline V gene, CDR1 is LGHDT and CDR2 is YNNKEL (reference sequence). There are 15 residues in the CDR3.

The chain joins TRBV2 to TRBJ1-2; possible D gene TRBD1, 5 bases. Trimming removed 1 base at V and 3 bases at J, with 6 bases between. Per germline, CDR1 SNHLY and CDR2 FYNNEI. The CDR3 is made up of 13 amino acids. The CDR3 spells CASSEGGYYGYTF. The DNA of the CDR3 is TGTGCCAGCAGTGAAGGGGGCTACTATGGCTACACCTTC.

The V and J genes are TRBV18 and TRBJ2-1; 10 positions agree with TRBD2. The CDR3 spans 17 residues. Per germline, CDR1 KGHSH and CDR2 LQKENI. J was trimmed by 0 bases and V by 2 bases; bases with no gene match: 4. DNA of the CDR3: TGTGCCAGCTCACCAACGTCTAGCGGGGGCTCCTACAATGAGCAGTTCTTC. Its protein product is CASSPTSSGGSYNEQFF.

V is TRBV7-9 and J is TRBJ2-7; D unclear. The CDR3 totals 14 residues. Per germline, CDR1 SEHNR and CDR2 FQNEAQ (reference sequence). With 0 bases removed from V and 7 bases from J, the gap between germline ends came to 13 bases. The CDR3 DNA reads TGTGCCAGCAGCTTAGCGAGGCCCTACAATGAGCAGTACTTC. It is translated as CASSLARPYNEQYF.

The chain carries TRBV2 and TRBJ2-1; D ambiguous. V lost 8 bases and J lost 3, with 8 bases in between. The CDR3 spans 12 residues. Germline CDR1 SNHLY, CDR2 FYNNEI. The CDR3 region is CASLSRYNEQFF. CDR3 in DNA: TGTGCCAGCCTTTCGCGCTACAATGAGCAGTTCTTC. The variable domain in full, with the rest retrieved from reference TRBV2 and TRBJ2-1, is EPEVTQTPSHQVTQMGQEVILRCVPISNHLYFYWYRQILGQKVEFLVSFYNNEISEKSEIFDDQFSVERPDGSNFTLKIRSTKLEDSAMYFCASLSRYNEQFFGPGTRLTVL.